This entry lists 11 T cell receptor beta chains sequenced from one sample in a study of T-cell reconstitution after alpha-beta-depleted transplantation in children. TCRbeta library preparation incorporated unique molecular identifiers. TCRdb re-called the PCR reads with MiXCR, one entry per CDR3 protein. Among 500,000 or so distinct CDR3 sequences listed, about 30% were seen once. The sample here was PBMCs from the stem cell graft donor, taken from the stem cell graft. The origin of the receptors is a human donor who donated a stem cell graft to a child with aplastic anemia.

This clonotype was found a few times. The chain combines TRBV18 with TRBJ1-1; a possible D gene is TRBD1 (5 bases). Trimming left V 2 bases short and J 6 bases short, with 10 bases between. The CDR3 is 13 residues long. Germline-derived CDR1 and CDR2 are KGHSH and LQKENI. The CDR3: CASSPSRDAEAFF. The CDR3 region has the DNA TGTGCCAGCTCACCATCCCGGGACGCTGAAGCTTTCTTT.

V gene TRBV4-2 combines with J gene TRBJ2-5, with a weak D call TRBD1 (5 bases). The CDR3 covers 11 residues. Germline V CDR1 and CDR2: LGHNA, YNFKEQ. V lost 7 bases and J 4 bases, leaving 7 bases between the germline ends. CDR3: CASKGVETQYF. The CDR3 bases are TGTGCCAGCAAAGGGGTAGAGACCCAGTACTTC.

This clonotype was picked up a small number of times. The chain uses TRBV12-3 or TRBV12-4 and TRBJ1-3; 8 bases are shared with TRBD1. V shed 5 bases and J 11 bases; nucleotides not matched to a gene: 5. The CDR3 runs 12 residues. CDR3 residues: CASSSRGQAIYF. In DNA, the CDR3 is TGTGCCAGCAGTAGCAGGGGGCAAGCCATATATTTT.

The chain carries TRBV5-1 and TRBJ1-4; no firm D call. CDR3 length: 14 residues. CDR1 is SGHRS, CDR2 YFSETQ, per germline. The V end was cut by 2 bases, the J end by 6 bases, with 11 bases between. The CDR3: CASSFQPSDEKLFF. CDR3 bases: TGCGCCAGCAGCTTTCAACCTTCTGATGAAAAACTGTTTTTT.

The table lists this clonotype with a count of one. The chain carries TRBV2 and TRBJ2-7, with 10 positions matching TRBD1. The CDR3 is 11 residues long. Trimming removed 6 bases from V and 12 bases from J; junction bases left unmatched: 5. From germline, CDR1 is SNHLY and CDR2 FYNNEI. The CDR3 sequence: CASRATGGWYF. CDR3 nucleotides: TGTGCCAGCAGGGCGACAGGGGGCTGGTACTTC.

The CDR3 nucleotides read TGTGCCAGCAGTTTACGACAGGGCTGGATCACTGAAGCTTTCTTT. It encodes CASSLRQGWITEAFF. The chain links TRBV6-2 or TRBV6-3 to TRBJ1-1; TRBD1 matches 7 bases. This CDR3 spans 15 amino acids. Trimming cost V 4 bases and J 4 bases; bases outside gene matches: 9. Germline V gene data show CDR1 as MNHEY and CDR2 as SVGEGT.

J is TRBJ2-7 and V is TRBV12-3 or TRBV12-4, with 8 bases fitting TRBD1. J gave up 3 bases and V 5 bases, and 3 bases lay outside the gene matches. The CDR3 length is 13 residues. CDR3 sequence reads: CASSMTGVYEQYF. CDR3 bases: TGTGCCAGCAGTATGACAGGGGTCTACGAGCAGTACTTC.

CDR3 region: CASSWGLAGGASTYNEQFF. CDR3 in DNA: TGTGCCAGCAGTTGGGGTTTAGCAGGGGGCGCATCCACCTACAATGAGCAGTTCTTC. The chain has TRBV27 and TRBJ2-1; 8 nucleotides align to TRBD1. Unmatched junction bases numbered 16, after V lost 4 bases and J lost 2 bases. The CDR3 has 19 residues. CDR1 is MNHEY, CDR2 SMNVEV, per germline (reference sequence).

This clonotype occurred a few times. This chain links TRBV7-2 with TRBJ1-1, with a tentative D call TRBD1 (5 bases). In germline, CDR1 is SGHTA, CDR2 FQGNSA. The CDR3 spans 16 residues. V dropped 0 bases and J dropped 1 base, with 12 bases sitting between them. The CDR3 DNA is TGTGCCAGCAGCTTAGCGCGGTGGGGGAGGAACACTGAAGCTTTCTTT. Translating gives CASSLARWGRNTEAFF.

This chain links TRBV7-2 with TRBJ1-6; D perhaps matches TRBD1 (5 bases). From germline, CDR1 is SGHTA and CDR2 FQGNSA. The CDR3 length is 15 residues. V lost 5 bases, J lost 5 bases, and 13 bases lay in between. As DNA, the CDR3 is TGTGCCAGCAGCCCTATGGGACGGGATAATTCACCCCTCCACTTT. Its translation is CASSPMGRDNSPLHF.

This clonotype was observed a few times. The chain carries TRBV27 and TRBJ2-7; D gene ambiguous. Germline V gene lookup returns CDR1 MNHEY and CDR2 SMNVEV (reference sequence). The CDR3 has 14 residues. V was pared by 2 bases and J by 4 bases, with 12 bases between. The CDR3 region has the DNA TGTGCCAGCAGTTTAGCGGTACCCAGGTACGAGCAGTACGTC. Protein: CASSLAVPRYEQYV.